This entry lists 26 T cell receptor beta chains sequenced from one sample in a study of T-cell reconstitution after alpha-beta-depleted transplantation in children. Preparing the TCRbeta library involved the use of unique molecular identifiers. A single record per CDR3 protein comes from TCRdb applying MiXCR to the PCR reads. The profile shows about 440,000 distinct CDR3 sequences, 43% of them singletons. The starting material was PBMCs, obtained before TCRalphabeta/CD19-depleted stem cell transplant. The receptors originated from a girl aged 2-10 years with aplastic anemia, due to receive a stem cell transplant.

The chain uses TRBV20-1 and TRBJ1-1; 9 bases align to TRBD1. The V gene's germline CDR1 is DFQATT and CDR2 SNEGSKA (reference sequence). This CDR3 is 12 amino acids long. J lost 6 bases, V lost 5 bases, and 4 bases had no gene match. CDR3 sequence (DNA): TGCAGTGCTCGGGACAGGGCCGCTGAAGCTTTCTTT. It yields the protein CSARDRAAEAFF.

The chain uses TRBV3-1 and TRBJ2-5; tentatively, D is TRBD2 (5 bases). The ends were cut back, 0 bases at V and 4 bases at J, with 9 bases in the middle. This CDR3 is 14 amino acids long. Germline CDR1 and CDR2: LGHDT and YNNKEL (reference sequence). CDR3 bases: TGTGCCAGCAGCCAAGACAGCGGCCGAGAGACCCAGTACTTC. Its translation is CASSQDSGRETQYF.

Only a few counts were recorded for this clonotype. The chain is built from TRBV6-1 and TRBJ2-7, with TRBD1 as a possible D gene (5 bases). This CDR3 has 16 residues. Trimming took 0 bases from V and 3 from J, leaving 15 bases between them. CDR1 and CDR2 from the germline V gene are MNHNS and SASEGT. The CDR3 loop is CASSEADTLTLYEQYF. Written as DNA, the CDR3 is TGTGCCAGCAGTGAAGCGGACACCCTCACCCTCTACGAGCAGTACTTC.

The chain is built from TRBV24-1 and TRBJ2-7; no reliable D call. V was shortened by 4 bases and J by 5 bases, with 8 bases between the two germline ends. This CDR3 is built from 12 residues. Germline V gene data show CDR1 as KGHDR and CDR2 as SFDVKD. CDR3 bases: TGTGCCACCAGTGAACGCGATGACGAGCAGTACTTC. Encoded protein: CATSERDDEQYF.

Only a few counts were recorded for this clonotype. V usage is TRBV20-1 and J usage is TRBJ2-3, with D unresolved. Per the germline V gene, CDR1 is DFQATT and CDR2 is SNEGSKA (reference sequence). The V gene lost 4 bases and the J gene lost 6 bases, with 14 bases spanning the gap. The CDR3 is 13 residues long. This CDR3 reads CSAIRVSTDTQYF. For the CDR3, the DNA is TGCAGTGCTATCCGGGTCTCAACGGATACGCAGTATTTT.

This clonotype was seen a handful of times. J is TRBJ1-5 and V is TRBV6-6, with unresolved D. Trimming shortened V by 2 bases and J by 5 bases, and 4 bases separated the two germline ends. The CDR3 runs 12 residues. Per germline, CDR1 MNHNY and CDR2 SVGAGI (reference sequence). The CDR3 loop reads CASSYADQPQHF. The DNA for the CDR3 is TGTGCCAGCAGTTACGCAGATCAGCCCCAGCATTTT.

This chain connects TRBV15 to TRBJ2-1; D may be TRBD1 (5 bases). V lost 0 bases and J 2 bases, leaving 11 bases between the germline ends. The CDR3 length is 16 residues. Germline-derived CDR1 and CDR2 are LNHNV and YYDKDF (reference sequence). The CDR3 is CATSRDQGFPYNEQFF. CDR3 nucleotide sequence: TGTGCCACCAGCAGAGATCAGGGCTTCCCCTACAATGAGCAGTTCTTC.

This clonotype has at least ten counts. The chain has TRBV12-3 or TRBV12-4 and TRBJ2-1; no clear D. V lost 3 bases and J lost 0, with 9 bases in between. CDR3 length equals 15 residues. The CDR3 DNA reads as TGTGCCAGCAGTTTTCTTAGGCGCTCCTACAATGAGCAGTTCTTC. As protein: CASSFLRRSYNEQFF.

In this sample, this clonotype turned up a few times. This chain connects TRBV7-2 to TRBJ1-2; unclear D gene. The CDR3 is 13 amino acids. V lost 1 base to trimming and J lost 5 bases, with 8 bases between them. CDR1 SGHTA and CDR2 FQGNSA come from the germline V gene. The CDR3 region has the DNA TGTGCCAGCAGCTTAGGTCCAGAGTATGGCTACACCTTC. Its protein product is CASSLGPEYGYTF.

This clonotype has a handful of counts. This chain links TRBV5-1 with TRBJ2-1; no clear D. Germline V gives CDR1 SGHRS, CDR2 YFSETQ. The CDR3 has 12 amino acids. V lost 0 bases, J lost 9 bases, and 7 bases lay in between. The CDR3, as DNA: TGCGCCAGCAGCTTGGCCGAGAGTGAGCAGTTCTTC. Amino acid sequence: CASSLAESEQFF.

This clonotype was found a few times. The rearrangement joins TRBV7-8 to TRBJ2-2; the D gene could be TRBD1 or TRBD2 (5 bases each). The V gene lost 5 bases and the J gene lost 4 bases, with 23 bases spanning the gap. Germline V gives CDR1 SGHVS, CDR2 FQNEAQ. The CDR3 loop spans 18 amino acids. CDR3 residues: CASSPGRGAGSATGELFF. Here the CDR3 DNA reads TGTGCCAGCAGCCCCGGCCGGGGCGCGGGTTCGGCCACCGGGGAGCTGTTTTTT.

A remark on this clonotype: Since a much larger clone is just one base distant, this may be a read error. The chain couples TRBV20-1 to TRBJ1-1; the D is unclear. Trimming shortened V by 4 bases and J by 0 bases, and 3 bases separated the two germline ends. The V gene's germline CDR1 is DFQATT and CDR2 SNEGSKA (reference sequence). This CDR3 has 11 residues. The CDR3 region has the DNA TGCAGTGCTAACGTGAACACTGAAGCTTTCTTT. Protein: CSANVNTEAFF.

Ten or more counts support this clonotype. J is TRBJ2-3 and V is TRBV7-2; 8 bases line up with TRBD2. Germline CDR1 SGHTA, CDR2 FQGNSA. V lost 5 bases, J lost 3 bases, and 4 bases stayed unmatched. The length of the CDR3 is 14 residues. CDR3 sequence reads: CASSTGGGTDTQYF. The CDR3 DNA is TGTGCCAGCAGCACGGGAGGGGGTACAGATACGCAGTATTTT.

This clonotype has ten or more counts. This chain links TRBV6-5 with TRBJ2-1; D possibly uses TRBD1 or TRBD2 (5 bases each). V was cut by 2 bases and J by 3 bases, with 8 bases left in between. Germline V CDR1 and CDR2: MNHEY, SVGAGI. The CDR3 is made up of 14 amino acids. The CDR3 nucleotides read TGTGCCAGCAGTTACCGGGACGGCTACAATGAGCAGTTCTTC. This encodes CASSYRDGYNEQFF.

The CDR3 coding sequence is TGCGCCAGCAGCCCCACAACGGGACTAGTAGCCGGGGAGCTGTTTTTT. It translates to CASSPTTGLVAGELFF. The gene calls are TRBV5-1 and TRBJ2-2, with 8 bases fitting TRBD2. The length of the CDR3 is 16 residues. From germline, CDR1 is SGHRS and CDR2 YFSETQ. The V and J ends lost 4 bases and 6 bases, in that order; junction bases with no gene match: 11.

The genes are TRBV20-1 and TRBJ2-1; 10 bases are a match to TRBD1. Germline CDR1 and CDR2: DFQATT and SNEGSKA (reference sequence). This CDR3 contains 16 residues. V shed 0 bases and J 7 bases; nucleotides not matched to a gene: 9. CDR3 nucleotide sequence: TGCAGTGCTAGAGATTATAAGGGACAGGGGACAAATGAGCAGTTCTTC. Its protein product is CSARDYKGQGTNEQFF.

This chain links TRBV24-1 with TRBJ2-5; TRBD2 aligns across 7 bases. Germline CDR1 is KGHDR and CDR2 is SFDVKD. Trimming took 10 bases from V and 4 from J; bases not matched to a gene: 8. The CDR3 runs to 13 residues. The CDR3 here is CATSWAGVETQYF. The CDR3 DNA is TGTGCCACTTCTTGGGCGGGGGTAGAGACCCAGTACTTC.

V usage is TRBV7-3 and J usage is TRBJ2-1, with 9 bases fitting TRBD1. Germline V gene data show CDR1 as SGHTA and CDR2 as FQGTGA. Trimming cost V 5 bases and J 7 bases; bases outside gene matches: 9. This CDR3 is built from 15 residues. The CDR3 DNA reads TGTGCCAGCAGCCTCCCGGGACAGGGTTATAATGAGCAGTTCTTC. Amino acids: CASSLPGQGYNEQFF.

This clonotype has ten or more counts. The CDR3 nucleotides are TGTGCCAGCAGCTTAGGGGACAGCTTAACCCAGACCCAGTACTTC. Protein: CASSLGDSLTQTQYF. The rearrangement uses TRBV7-2 and TRBJ2-5; 7 bases line up with TRBD1. CDR3 size: 15 residues. In germline, CDR1 is SGHTA, CDR2 FQGNSA. V lost 1 base to trimming and J lost 6 bases; unmatched junction nucleotides: 8.

The chain couples TRBV7-6 to TRBJ2-1; 7 nucleotides line up with TRBD2. The V gene end was trimmed by 3 bases and the J gene end by 7 bases; junction bases not matched to a gene: 9. Germline loops: CDR1 SGHVS, CDR2 FNYEAQ. The CDR3 extends over 15 amino acids. The CDR3 sequence: CASSFGVTGRNEQFF. The DNA of the CDR3 is TGTGCCAGCAGCTTTGGGGTAACCGGGAGGAATGAGCAGTTCTTC.

The J gene is TRBJ1-2, the V gene TRBV2; TRBD1 agrees at 8 bases. This CDR3 has 13 amino acids. V gave up 6 bases and J gave up 3 bases; unmatched junction bases: 3. The germline V gene encodes CDR1 SNHLY and CDR2 FYNNEI. The CDR3 bases are TGTGCCAGCAGGGAGACAGGGGACTATGGCTACACCTTC. The encoded protein is CASRETGDYGYTF.

The chain recombines TRBV20-1 with TRBJ2-5; D gene ambiguous. Trimming stripped 5 bases from V and 4 bases from J, with 8 bases between. The CDR3 extends over 11 amino acids. The germline gives CDR1 DFQATT, CDR2 SNEGSKA (reference sequence). The CDR3 region is CSAPHPETQYF. For the CDR3, the DNA is TGCAGTGCTCCACATCCAGAGACCCAGTACTTC.

The genes are TRBV5-1 and TRBJ2-3; TRBD2 aligns across 7 bases. CDR1 is SGHRS, CDR2 YFSETQ, per germline. After removal of 6 bases from V and 6 bases from J, the junction contained 1 base not matched to a gene. This CDR3 is built from 11 residues. This CDR3 is CASTGGDTQYF. The CDR3 DNA reads TGCGCCAGCACCGGGGGGGATACGCAGTATTTT.

This clonotype was recorded at least ten times. The rearrangement uses TRBV4-2 and TRBJ2-2, with unresolved D. V was shortened by 0 bases and J by 0 bases, with 8 bases between the two germline ends. Germline V gives CDR1 LGHNA, CDR2 YNFKEQ. The CDR3 runs to 16 residues. CDR3 nucleotides: TGTGCCAGCAGCCAAGAGAGGACCACGAACACCGGGGAGCTGTTTTTT. As protein: CASSQERTTNTGELFF.

This clonotype was seen many times. The chain has TRBV20-1 and TRBJ2-2; 8 nucleotides line up with TRBD2. Germline-derived CDR1 and CDR2 are DFQATT and SNEGSKA (reference sequence). The V gene end was trimmed by 5 bases and the J gene end by 7 bases; junction bases not matched to a gene: 9. CDR3 length: 14 amino acids. The CDR3 DNA sequence: TGCAGTGCTGATAGGTCGAGCGGGGGCGGGGAGCTGTTTTTT. It codes for CSADRSSGGGELFF.

This clonotype was seen at least ten times. This chain links TRBV28 with TRBJ1-1; no clear D gene. Trimming shortened V by 7 bases and J by 5 bases, and 14 bases separated the two germline ends. CDR1 is MDHEN, CDR2 SYDVKM, per germline. This CDR3 region has 13 residues. CDR3 residues: CASTLARGTEAFF. The CDR3 DNA reads TGTGCCAGCACTCTCGCGAGAGGGACTGAAGCTTTCTTT.